These 9 T cell receptor beta chains were sequenced from one sample in a study of synovial regulatory T cells in juvenile arthritis. Assay used: immunoSEQ multiplex PCR; TCRdb lists only in-frame clones, some missing. The table lists roughly 10,000 clones. Sequenced: Treg cells from blood. Noted subset: remaining (HLA-DR-negative) circulating blood Treg cells. Receptor source: a donor under 30 with juvenile idiopathic arthritis.

The chain couples TRBV7-3 to TRBJ1-2. Per the germline V gene, CDR1 is SGHTA and CDR2 is FQGTGA. This CDR3 region has 12 residues. DNA was not recorded. The CDR3 sequence: CASSLHGGGYTF.

The chain employs TRBV7-2 and TRBJ2-1; with no DNA, the TCRdb D assignment of TRBD2 cannot be verified. The CDR3 has 17 residues. Only the protein is available. CDR1 and CDR2 (germline): SGHTA, FQGNSA. The CDR3 protein is CASSPRGLAGGYNEQFF.

The chain employs TRBV19 and TRBJ1-1. The CDR3 covers 13 residues. No DNA sequence was recorded. CDR1 is LNHDA, CDR2 SQIVND, per germline (reference sequence). CDR3: CASSIVENTEAFF. Combining the CDR3 with reference TRBV19 and TRBJ1-1 gives the whole variable domain DGGITQSPKYLFRKEGQNVTLSCEQNLNHDAMYWYRQDPGQGLRLIYYSQIVNDFQKGDIAEGYSVSREKKESFPLTVTSAQKNPTAFYLCASSIVENTEAFFGQGTRLTVV.

The rearrangement uses TRBV7-9 and TRBJ2-3; TCRdb picks TRBD2, but there is no DNA to check that call. Germline CDR1 and CDR2: SEHNR and FQNEAQ (reference sequence). CDR3 length: 18 amino acids. No DNA sequence is on record. The CDR3 loop is CASSLPLAGGPSTDTQYF. Together with reference TRBV7-9 and TRBJ2-3, the CDR3 gives the full variable domain: DTGVSQNPRHKITKRGQNVTFRCDPISEHNRLYWYRQTLGQGPEFLTYFQNEAQLEKSRLLSDRFSAERPKGSFSTLEIQRTEQGDSAMYLCASSLPLAGGPSTDTQYFGPGTRLTVL.

This chain links TRBV5-1 with TRBJ2-3; TCRdb's D call of TRBD2 is untestable without DNA. This CDR3 region has 16 residues. The entry carries no DNA sequence. Germline V gives CDR1 SGHRS, CDR2 YFSETQ. The CDR3 reads CASSKVAGVGTDTQYF. Drawing the rest from reference TRBV5-1 and TRBJ2-3, the complete variable domain is KAGVTQTPRYLIKTRGQQVTLSCSPISGHRSVSWYQQTPGQGLQFLFEYFSETQRNKGNFPGRFSGRQFSNSRSEMNVSTLELGDSALYLCASSKVAGVGTDTQYFGPGTRLTVL.

The chain couples TRBV19 to TRBJ1-5; TCRdb designates TRBD1, a call that cannot be tested without DNA. Germline CDR1 and CDR2: LNHDA and SQIVND (reference sequence). There are 14 residues in the CDR3. DNA is not on record. The CDR3 is CASSIGAINQPQHF.

This chain links TRBV19 with TRBJ2-3; TCRdb selects TRBD2, and the lack of DNA leaves this call unchecked. This CDR3 region has 13 residues. Only the protein is on record. Germline lookup yields CDR1 LNHDA and CDR2 SQIVND (reference sequence). CDR3 protein: CASRRTSGDTQYF.

This clone ranks as medium-sized (0.01 to 0.1%) in terms of frequency. This rearrangement joins TRBV11-2 to TRBJ2-5; with no DNA, the TCRdb D assignment of TRBD2 cannot be verified. Per the germline V gene, CDR1 is SGHAT and CDR2 is FQNNGV. This CDR3 is 14 amino acids long. DNA for this receptor is not on file. The CDR3 loop reads CASSFSGYQETQYF.

The chain combines TRBV5-1 with TRBJ1-5. This CDR3 is 13 amino acids long. This entry has no DNA. Germline V gives CDR1 SGHRS, CDR2 YFSETQ. The chain's CDR3 is CASSQGGNQPQHF.